The 20 T cell receptor beta chains listed next were all sequenced from one sample in a study of shared clonotypes between healthy human individuals. CD45RO-negative cells were positively selected for CCR7, leaving out terminally differentiated effector memory CD45RA+ cells. The protocol was immunoSEQ multiplex PCR, while the TCRdb copy is restricted to in-frame clones and leaves out a portion. The sample lists about 820,000 clones, 85% to 95% occurring once. Material for sequencing was naive CD8+ T cells sorted from blood. These receptors all stem from a man younger than 45 in good health.

Notes on this clone: The identical CDR3 is also encoded by other nucleotide sequences in the sample. The V and J genes are TRBV27 and TRBJ2-1; 12 bases are a match to TRBD2. The CDR3 contains 15 residues. V was pared by 0 bases and J by 7 bases, with 1 base of the junction left unmatched. CDR1 MNHEY and CDR2 SMNVEV come from the germline V gene (reference sequence). CDR3 protein: CASSLSTSGSNEQFF. CDR3 nucleotides: TGTGCCAGCAGTTTATCGACTAGCGGGAGTAATGAGCAGTTCTTC.

The chain is built from TRBV4-1 and TRBJ2-1, with TRBD2 matching 7 bases. Germline CDR1 reads MGHRA; CDR2 reads YSYEKL. V shed 2 bases and J 8 bases; nucleotides not matched to a gene: 9. This CDR3 has 15 amino acids. The CDR3 is CASSQLAGVGDEQFF. CDR3 DNA sequence: TGCGCCAGCAGCCAATTGGCGGGAGTTGGCGATGAGCAGTTCTTC.

In the case of this clone: At one end the junction does not follow the germline gene, possibly because of a read error. The chain joins TRBV19 to TRBJ1-4; D unresolved. Germline CDR1 and CDR2: LNHDA and SQIVND (reference sequence). The length of the CDR3 is 12 residues. The CDR3: CASTSTNEKLFF. CDR3 DNA sequence: TGTGCCAGTACCTCAACGAATGAAAAACTGTTTTTT.

V usage is TRBV6-4 and J usage is TRBJ2-3; 7 bases align to TRBD2. From germline, CDR1 is MRHNA and CDR2 SNTAGT. V lost 5 bases to trimming and J lost 1 base; unmatched junction nucleotides: 3. CDR3 length equals 14 residues. The chain's CDR3 is CASSRLAGTDTQYF. The CDR3 DNA reads TGTGCCAGCAGTCGGCTAGCGGGCACAGATACGCAGTATTTT.

The chain uses TRBV29-1 and TRBJ2-1; 8 nucleotides match TRBD1. J gave up 3 bases and V 6 bases, and 7 bases lay outside the gene matches. Germline lookup yields CDR1 SQVTM and CDR2 ANQGSEA. This CDR3 is 14 amino acids long. CDR3 sequence reads: CSVGTGGLYNEQFF. CDR3 nucleotide sequence: TGCAGCGTCGGAACAGGGGGTCTCTACAATGAGCAGTTCTTC.

V usage is TRBV18 and J usage is TRBJ2-7; weak D call: TRBD2 (5 bases). The CDR3 loop spans 14 amino acids. From germline, CDR1 is KGHSH and CDR2 LQKENI. The V gene lost 2 bases and the J gene lost 4 bases, with 12 bases spanning the gap. CDR3 DNA sequence: TGTGCCAGCTCACCAATAGGGAGTGGTTACGAGCAGTACTTC. Translation: CASSPIGSGYEQYF.

The CDR3 protein is CASSLEVPGGSNEQYF. The CDR3 region has the DNA TGTGCCAGCAGCTTAGAGGTGCCAGGGGGGAGCAACGAGCAGTACTTC. The rearrangement links TRBV7-8 to TRBJ2-7; D may be TRBD1 (7 bases). The CDR3 has 16 amino acids. The ends were cut back, 1 base at V and 5 bases at J, with 18 bases in the middle. Germline CDR1 SGHVS, CDR2 FQNEAQ.

V is TRBV2 and J is TRBJ2-7, with D possibly TRBD1 on 6 matching bases. The germline V gene encodes CDR1 SNHLY and CDR2 FYNNEI. The CDR3 is made up of 14 amino acids. Trimming removed 6 bases from V and 4 bases from J, with 16 bases in between. For the CDR3, the DNA is TGTGCCAGCAGGCCACAGGGAAGTGGGTACGAGCAGTACTTC. Translated: CASRPQGSGYEQYF.

The V call is TRBV29-1, the J call TRBJ2-1; D is possibly TRBD2 (5 bases). Trimming removed 4 bases at V and 0 bases at J, with 22 bases between. The CDR3 contains 18 residues. Germline CDR1 SQVTM, CDR2 ANQGSEA. CDR3 protein: CSVGGTEVALSSYNEQFF. The CDR3 nucleotides are TGCAGCGTTGGAGGAACTGAGGTAGCGCTAAGCTCCTACAATGAGCAGTTCTTC.

The V and J genes are TRBV10-2 and TRBJ2-5; 12 positions match TRBD2. The V and J ends lost 6 bases and 5 bases, in that order; junction bases with no gene match: 10. Germline V CDR1 and CDR2: WSHSY, SAAADI. The length of the CDR3 is 16 residues. The CDR3 sequence: CASRETSGSVWETQYF. CDR3 nucleotides: TGCGCCAGCAGGGAGACTAGCGGGAGTGTCTGGGAGACCCAGTACTTC.

This chain joins TRBV10-2 and TRBJ1-1, with D tentatively TRBD1 (6 bases). Germline V CDR1 and CDR2: WSHSY, SAAADI. The CDR3 contains 16 residues. Deletions cut 2 bases from V and 4 bases from J, with 17 bases between. CDR3 amino acids: CASSEHPRQASTEAFF. Here the CDR3 DNA reads TGCGCCAGCAGTGAGCACCCGAGACAGGCTAGCACTGAAGCTTTCTTT.

J is TRBJ2-3 and V is TRBV19; no firm D call. CDR3 length equals 13 residues. The germline V and J ends were trimmed by 4 bases and 3 bases, with 8 bases remaining between them. Per germline, CDR1 LNHDA and CDR2 SQIVND (reference sequence). This CDR3 is CASSTEVTDTQYF. CDR3 coding DNA: TGTGCCAGTAGTACCGAGGTAACAGATACGCAGTATTTT.

This chain joins TRBV6-6 and TRBJ2-2, with a weak D call TRBD1 (5 bases). CDR1 is MNHNY and CDR2 is SVGAGI in the germline V gene (reference sequence). CDR3 length: 15 residues. Trimming left V 10 bases short and J 2 bases short, with 17 bases between. CDR3 nucleotides: TGTGCCACCTCCCTTCTGGGGCGCAACACCGGGGAGCTGTTTTTT. It codes for CATSLLGRNTGELFF.

The rearrangement joins TRBV15 to TRBJ1-1; 10 bases line up with TRBD1. There are 15 residues in the CDR3. CDR1 LNHNV and CDR2 YYDKDF come from the germline V gene (reference sequence). V shed 2 bases, J shed 5 bases, and the junction held 5 bases outside the gene matches. The CDR3 is CATSRTGTGETEAFF. CDR3 DNA sequence: TGTGCCACCAGCAGAACCGGGACAGGGGAGACTGAAGCTTTCTTT.

This chain links TRBV7-9 with TRBJ2-7, with 7 nucleotides matching TRBD2. Trimming at V came to 8 bases and at J to 1 base, leaving 5 bases not matched to a gene. CDR1 and CDR2 (germline): SEHNR, FQNEAQ (reference sequence). The CDR3 is made up of 13 amino acids. The CDR3 DNA sequence: TGTGCCAGCGGCCTAGCGGATTCCTACGAGCAGTACTTC. The encoded protein is CASGLADSYEQYF.

The chain joins TRBV7-6 to TRBJ1-2; the D gene is possibly TRBD1 (5 bases). Germline V gives CDR1 SGHVS, CDR2 FNYEAQ. This CDR3 comprises 14 residues. Trimming removed 6 bases from V and 7 bases from J, with 18 bases in between. Here the CDR3 DNA reads TGTGCCAGCAGTCGGGACGGCTTGGGAAGTGGCTACACCTTC. Protein product: CASSRDGLGSGYTF.

The V gene is TRBV29-1, the J gene TRBJ2-7, with 7 nucleotides matching TRBD1. V shed 6 bases, J shed 3 bases, and the junction held 2 bases outside the gene matches. CDR3 length: 11 residues. The germline V gene encodes CDR1 SQVTM and CDR2 ANQGSEA. CDR3: CSVWDSYEQYF. CDR3 nucleotides: TGCAGCGTCTGGGACAGCTACGAGCAGTACTTC.

This chain links TRBV5-5 with TRBJ2-5; D is unclear. The last part of the DNA fits TRBJ2-7 better; the J call may be wrong. The length of the CDR3 is 15 residues. Germline CDR1 reads SGHKS; CDR2 reads YYEKEE (reference sequence). The CDR3 bases are TGTGCCAGCAGCTTGGTGGCAGTAACATCCTACGAGCAGTACTTC. It translates to CASSLVAVTSYEQYF.

V and J are TRBV5-1 and TRBJ2-6; 7 bases map to TRBD1. V lost 4 bases to trimming and J lost 2 bases; unmatched junction nucleotides: 9. Germline V gene lookup returns CDR1 SGHRS and CDR2 YFSETQ. CDR3 length: 17 amino acids. CDR3 amino acids: CASSPTSTGAGANVLTF. CDR3 nucleotides: TGCGCCAGCAGCCCAACCTCAACAGGGGCTGGGGCCAACGTCCTGACTTTC.

The rearrangement links TRBV7-6 to TRBJ2-1; TRBD2 matches 10 bases. Germline V gene sequence: CDR1 SGHVS, CDR2 FNYEAQ. With V trimmed by 1 base and J by 12 bases, 9 bases remained unmatched. The CDR3 totals 15 residues. CDR3 sequence (DNA): TGTGCCAGCAGCTTAGGGGTAGCTAGCGGGAGTCGGCAGTTCTTC. Translating gives CASSLGVASGSRQFF.